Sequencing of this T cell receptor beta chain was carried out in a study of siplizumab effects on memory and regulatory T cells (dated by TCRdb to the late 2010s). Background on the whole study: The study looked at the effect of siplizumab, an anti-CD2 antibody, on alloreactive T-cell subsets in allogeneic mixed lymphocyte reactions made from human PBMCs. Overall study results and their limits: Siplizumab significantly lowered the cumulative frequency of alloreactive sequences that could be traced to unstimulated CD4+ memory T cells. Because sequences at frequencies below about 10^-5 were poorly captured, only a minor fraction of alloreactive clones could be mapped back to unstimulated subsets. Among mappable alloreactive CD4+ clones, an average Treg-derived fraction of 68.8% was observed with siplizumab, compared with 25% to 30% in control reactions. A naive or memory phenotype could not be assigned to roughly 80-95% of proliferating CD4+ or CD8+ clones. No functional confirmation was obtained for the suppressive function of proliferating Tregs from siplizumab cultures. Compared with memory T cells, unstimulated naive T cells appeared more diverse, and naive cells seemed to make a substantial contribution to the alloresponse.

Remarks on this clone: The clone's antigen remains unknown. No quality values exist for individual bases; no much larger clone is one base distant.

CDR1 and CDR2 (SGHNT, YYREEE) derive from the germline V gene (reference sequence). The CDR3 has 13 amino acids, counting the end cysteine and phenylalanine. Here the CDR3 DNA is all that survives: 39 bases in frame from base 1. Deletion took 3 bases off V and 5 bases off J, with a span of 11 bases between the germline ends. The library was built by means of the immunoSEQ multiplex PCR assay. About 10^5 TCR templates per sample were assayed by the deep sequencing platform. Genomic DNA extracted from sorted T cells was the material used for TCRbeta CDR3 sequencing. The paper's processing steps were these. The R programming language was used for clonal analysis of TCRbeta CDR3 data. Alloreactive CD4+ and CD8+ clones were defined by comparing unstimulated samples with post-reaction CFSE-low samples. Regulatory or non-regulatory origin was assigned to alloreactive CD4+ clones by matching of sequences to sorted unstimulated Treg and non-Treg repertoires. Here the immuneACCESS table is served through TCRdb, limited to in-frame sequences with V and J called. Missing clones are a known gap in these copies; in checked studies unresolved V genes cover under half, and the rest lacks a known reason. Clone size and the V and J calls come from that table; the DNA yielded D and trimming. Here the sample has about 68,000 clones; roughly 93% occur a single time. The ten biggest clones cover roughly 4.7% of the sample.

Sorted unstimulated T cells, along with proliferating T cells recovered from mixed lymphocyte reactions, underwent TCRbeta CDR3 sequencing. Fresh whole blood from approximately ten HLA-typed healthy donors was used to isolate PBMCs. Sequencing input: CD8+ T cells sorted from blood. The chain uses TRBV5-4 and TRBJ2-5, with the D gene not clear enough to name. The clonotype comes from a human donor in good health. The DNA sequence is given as TGTGCCAGCAGCTCCCCACCATCGGAGACCCAGTACTTC. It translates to CASSSPPSETQYF.